A selection of T cell receptor beta chains follows, all from one sample in a study of T cell responses to AZD1222 COVID-19 vaccine. Profiling relied on immunoSEQ multiplex PCR, and the TCRdb table lists in-frame clones only, not all of them. This sample has about 150,000 clones, with roughly nine tenths found just once. The source material was peripheral blood, sampled on day 0 of AZD1222 vaccination. These receptors were obtained from an adult in good health. The CDR3 runs from the conserved cysteine through the conserved F or W. Each record gives: D gene, J gene, CDR3 length, clone size, V gene, CDR3 DNA, CDR3 protein. A D gene is named only where the DNA matches it firmly. The listing skips clone size in some rows; elsewhere it reads once, few, many or a size class.

TRBD1 | TRBJ1-5 | 13 | NA | TRBV19 | TGTGCAGTGGGAGGGGGCGGCAATCAGCCCCAGCATTTT | CAVGGGGNQPQHF
TRBD2 | TRBJ2-7 | 17 | NA | TRBV7-2 | TGTGCCAGCAGCTTAGGAAGCGGGGGGGCCCTCATCCACGAGCAGTACTTC | CASSLGSGGALIHEQYF
NA | TRBJ1-5 | 16 | NA | TRBV6-2/TRBV6-3 | TGTGCCAGCAGTTGGATCCCAGCGAGTGACAATCAGCCCCAGCATTTT | CASSWIPASDNQPQHF
NA | TRBJ1-6 | 14 | NA | TRBV10-3 | TGTGCCATCAGTGAATGGGGTGGAGGTTCACCCCTCCACTTT | CAISEWGGGSPLHF
NA | TRBJ1-1 | 13 | NA | TRBV5-1 | TGCGCCAGCAGTGACGGACTGAACACTGAAGCTTTCTTT | CASSDGLNTEAFF
TRBD1 | TRBJ1-1 | 14 | NA | TRBV6-5 | TGTGCCAGCAGTTTACAGGGGCCAAACACTGAAGCTTTCTTT | CASSLQGPNTEAFF
TRBD1 | TRBJ2-1 | 11 | few | TRBV6-2/TRBV6-3 | TGTGCCAGCAGTTACGAGGACAGGGAGGTCTTC | CASSYEDREVF
NA | TRBJ1-2 | 17 | once | TRBV4-3 | TGCGCCAGCAGACCCGCCGGGCGAGGGACGGGTGGGGATGGCTACACCTTC | CASRPAGRGTGGDGYTF
NA | TRBJ2-7 | 12 | NA | TRBV28 | TGTGCCAGCGGTCAGACTACCTACGAGCAGTACTTC | CASGQTTYEQYF
NA | TRBJ1-2 | 13 | NA | TRBV20-1 | TGCAGTGCTAGTCCAGGGATCGACTATGGCTACACCTTC | CSASPGIDYGYTF
NA | TRBJ2-6 | 15 | NA | TRBV18 | TGTGCCAGCTCACCACCTTCCTCTGGGGCCAACGTCCTGACTTTC | CASSPPSSGANVLTF
NA | TRBJ2-3 | 13 | NA | TRBV11-1 | TGTGCCAGCAGCCTCCAGGGAGGAGATACGCAGTATTTT | CASSLQGGDTQYF
NA | TRBJ2-1 | 10 | NA | TRBV6-5 | TGTGCCAGCATACACAACGTGCAGTTCTTC | CASIHNVQFF
NA | TRBJ2-2 | 16 | NA | TRBV6-2/TRBV6-3 | TGTGCCAGCAGTTACTTAGGGGGGCTGGACACCGGGGAGCTGTTTTTT | CASSYLGGLDTGELFF
TRBD1 | TRBJ1-2 | 15 | NA | TRBV5-6 | TGTGCCAGCAGCATTGACAGGGGAAAGAACTATGGCTACACCTTC | CASSIDRGKNYGYTF
TRBD2 | TRBJ2-5 | 14 | NA | TRBV2 | TGTGCCAGCAGTAGGACTAGCGGGGGGGAGACCCAGTACTTC | CASSRTSGGETQYF
NA | TRBJ1-2 | 13 | NA | TRBV10-3 | TGTGCCATCAGTGAAACAGTTAACTATGGCTACACCTTC | CAISETVNYGYTF
TRBD1 | TRBJ1-5 | 14 | NA | TRBV5-6 | TGTGCCAGCAGCGACAGGGCACTGGGACAGCCCCAGCATTTT | CASSDRALGQPQHF
NA | TRBJ2-7 | 13 | NA | TRBV6-5 | TGTGCCAGCAGTACATACGAGGGGTACGAGCAGTACTTC | CASSTYEGYEQYF
NA | TRBJ2-3 | 15 | NA | TRBV4-1 | TGCGCCAGCAGCCAAGGATGGGGGGATTCAGATACGCAGTATTTT | CASSQGWGDSDTQYF
NA | TRBJ1-5 | 16 | NA | TRBV19 | TGTGCCAGTAGTAGGGCAGGGATGCTCTCCAATCAGCCCCAGCATTTT | CASSRAGMLSNQPQHF
NA | TRBJ2-1 | 16 | NA | TRBV15 | TGTGCCACCAGCAGAATCCGGGACCTTTCCTACAATGAGCAGTTCTTC | CATSRIRDLSYNEQFF
NA | TRBJ2-1 | 15 | NA | TRBV3-1/TRBV3-2 | TGTGCCAGCAGCCAAGATTTGACGGGTTACAATGAGCAGTTCTTC | CASSQDLTGYNEQFF
TRBD1 | TRBJ1-4 | 15 | NA | TRBV7-2 | TGTGCCAGCAGCCGCCAGGGGGCGGCTAATGAAAAACTGTTTTTT | CASSRQGAANEKLFF
TRBD1 | TRBJ1-4 | 15 | NA | TRBV7-2 | TGTGCCAGCAGCCCCCAGACAGGGGCTAATGAAAAACTGTTTTTT | CASSPQTGANEKLFF
TRBD1 | TRBJ1-2 | 16 | NA | TRBV9 | TGTGCCAGCAGCGTAGGTGACATGGACAGGGGCTATGGCTACACCTTC | CASSVGDMDRGYGYTF
NA | TRBJ2-5 | 13 | NA | TRBV24-1 | TGTGCCACCAGTGATTCGGACCGAGAGACCCAGTACTTC | CATSDSDRETQYF
TRBD1 | TRBJ2-2 | 12 | NA | TRBV29-1 | TGCAGCGTCGGGACAGGGGGCCGGGAGCTGTTTTTT | CSVGTGGRELFF